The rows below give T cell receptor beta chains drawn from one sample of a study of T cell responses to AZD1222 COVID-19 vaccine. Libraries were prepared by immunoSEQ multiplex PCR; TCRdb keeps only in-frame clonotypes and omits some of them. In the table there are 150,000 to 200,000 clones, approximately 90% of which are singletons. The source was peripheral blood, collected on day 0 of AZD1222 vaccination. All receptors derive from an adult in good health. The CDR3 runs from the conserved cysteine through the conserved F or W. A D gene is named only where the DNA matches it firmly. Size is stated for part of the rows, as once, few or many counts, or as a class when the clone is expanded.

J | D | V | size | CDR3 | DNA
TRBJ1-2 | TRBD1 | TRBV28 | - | CASSLDRVLLRGYTF | TGTGCCAGCAGTTTGGACAGGGTGCTATTACGTGGCTACACCTTC
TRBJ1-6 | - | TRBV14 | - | CASSQVGVTSNSPLHF | TGTGCCAGCAGCCAAGTTGGTGTGACATCGAATTCACCCCTCCACTTT
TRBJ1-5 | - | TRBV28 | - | CASRIGQSNQPQHF | TGTGCCAGCAGAATTGGACAGAGCAATCAGCCCCAGCATTTT
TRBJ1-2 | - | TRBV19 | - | CASSPAGGRGYTF | TGTGCCAGTAGTCCCGCCGGCGGTCGTGGCTACACCTTC
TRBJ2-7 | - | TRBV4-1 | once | CASSHTPKGARSTLGQYF | TGCGCCAGCAGCCATACCCCTAAAGGGGCGAGGTCTACTCTGGGGCAGTACTTC
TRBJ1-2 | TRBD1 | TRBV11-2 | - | CASAGRGLERGYTF | TGTGCCAGCGCAGGCAGGGGGCTGGAGCGTGGCTACACCTTC
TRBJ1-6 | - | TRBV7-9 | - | CASSPRLQGVGDNSPLHF | TGTGCCAGCAGCCCCCGGTTGCAGGGAGTCGGCGATAATTCACCCCTCCACTTT
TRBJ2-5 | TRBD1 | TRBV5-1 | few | CASSTGQGRETQYF | TGCGCCAGCAGCACGGGACAGGGTCGGGAGACCCAGTACTTC
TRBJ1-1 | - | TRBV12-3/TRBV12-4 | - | CASRWVGSEAFF | TGTGCCAGCAGGTGGGTCGGTTCTGAAGCTTTCTTT
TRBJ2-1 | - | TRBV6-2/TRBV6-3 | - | CASSRGTPDYNEQFF | TGTGCCAGCAGTCGCGGGACACCAGACTACAATGAGCAGTTCTTC
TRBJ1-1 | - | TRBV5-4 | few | CASSLVGRENTEAFF | TGTGCCAGCAGCTTGGTTGGCAGGGAGAACACTGAAGCTTTCTTT
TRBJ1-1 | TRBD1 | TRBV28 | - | CASSLTGAEAFF | TGTGCCAGCAGCCTAACAGGGGCTGAAGCTTTCTTT
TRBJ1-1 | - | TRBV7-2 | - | CASSSQGVGTEAFF | TGTGCCAGCAGCTCTCAGGGTGTAGGCACTGAAGCTTTCTTT
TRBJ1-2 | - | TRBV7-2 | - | CASSLDPSGRSNYGYTF | TGTGCCAGCAGCTTAGACCCCTCCGGGCGATCCAACTATGGCTACACCTTC
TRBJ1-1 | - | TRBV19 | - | CASSIKDSNTEAFF | TGTGCCAGTAGTATCAAGGATTCGAACACTGAAGCTTTCTTT
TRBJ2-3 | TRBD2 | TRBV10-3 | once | CAIRQRTSGITDTQYF | TGTGCCATCAGGCAACGGACTAGCGGCATCACAGATACGCAGTATTTT
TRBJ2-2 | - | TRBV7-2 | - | CASSLGRLQGRAGELFF | TGTGCCAGCAGCTTAGGGAGGCTTCAGGGGCGAGCCGGGGAGCTGTTTTTT
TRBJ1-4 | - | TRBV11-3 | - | CASSPGGATNEKLFF | TGTGCCAGCAGCCCGGGGGGCGCAACTAATGAAAAACTGTTTTTT
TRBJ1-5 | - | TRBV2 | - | CASRRNLGNQPQHF | TGTGCCAGCAGGCGTAATCTCGGCAATCAGCCCCAGCATTTT
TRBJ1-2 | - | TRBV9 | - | CASSVHPKVGPWNYGYTF | TGTGCCAGCAGCGTCCACCCAAAGGTCGGGCCGTGGAACTATGGCTACACCTTC
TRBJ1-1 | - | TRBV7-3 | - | CASSLTSGVAEAFF | TGTGCCAGCAGCTTAACTTCCGGGGTCGCTGAAGCTTTCTTT
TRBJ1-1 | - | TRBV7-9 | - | CASSVRGTATEAFF | TGTGCCAGCAGTGTCAGGGGTACCGCGACTGAAGCTTTCTTT
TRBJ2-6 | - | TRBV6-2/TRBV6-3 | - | CASRYGTGANVLTF | TGTGCCAGCAGATACGGGACTGGGGCCAACGTCCTGACTTTC
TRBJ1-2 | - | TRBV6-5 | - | CASSYTGTGGGYTF | TGTGCCAGCAGTTACACGGGGACTGGGGGTGGCTACACCTTC
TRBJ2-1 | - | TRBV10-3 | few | CAISDRTPGVNEQFF | TGTGCCATCAGTGACCGGACACCAGGGGTAAATGAGCAGTTCTTC
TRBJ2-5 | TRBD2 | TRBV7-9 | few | CASSLSYGGGETQYF | TGTGCCAGCAGCTTAAGCTACGGCGGGGGGGAGACCCAGTACTTC
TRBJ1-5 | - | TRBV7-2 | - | CASSLKGDSNQPQHF | TGTGCCAGCAGCTTAAAGGGAGATAGCAATCAGCCCCAGCATTTT
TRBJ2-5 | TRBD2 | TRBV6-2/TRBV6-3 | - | CASSYTSGAQETQYF | TGTGCCAGCAGTTACACAAGCGGGGCACAAGAGACCCAGTACTTC
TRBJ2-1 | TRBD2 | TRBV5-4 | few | CASSLGGGAVYNEQFF | TGTGCCAGCAGCTTGGGCGGGGGAGCAGTTTACAATGAGCAGTTCTTC
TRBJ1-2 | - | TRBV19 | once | CASRIRGSIGYTF | TGTGCCAGTAGAATAAGGGGTAGCATTGGCTACACCTTC
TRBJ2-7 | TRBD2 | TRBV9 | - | CASSVALAGKSSYEQYF | TGTGCCAGCAGCGTAGCCTTAGCGGGCAAGAGCTCCTACGAGCAGTACTTC
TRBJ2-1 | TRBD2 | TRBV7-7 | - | CASSLGAGEYNEQFF | TGTGCTAGCAGCTTAGGAGCGGGGGAGTATAATGAGCAGTTCTTC
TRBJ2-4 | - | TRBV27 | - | CASSFLPAKNIQYF | TGTGCCAGCAGTTTCCTCCCAGCCAAAAACATTCAGTACTTC
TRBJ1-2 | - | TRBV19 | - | CASSMMAGAGYTF | TGTGCCAGTAGTATGATGGCGGGGGCAGGCTACACCTTC
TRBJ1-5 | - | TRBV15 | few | CATSRGDGGGHSNQPQHF | TGTGCCACCAGCAGAGGGGACGGCGGAGGGCATAGCAATCAGCCCCAGCATTTT
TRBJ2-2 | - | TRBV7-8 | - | CASSSRQYTGELFF | TGTGCCAGCAGCTCGAGACAGTACACCGGGGAGCTGTTTTTT
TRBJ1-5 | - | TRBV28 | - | CASSLGGASQPQHF | TGTGCCAGCAGTTTAGGGGGGGCGAGTCAGCCCCAGCATTTT
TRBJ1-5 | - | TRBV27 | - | CASSRGGGSNQPQHF | TGTGCCAGCAGTCGCGGCGGGGGTAGCAATCAGCCCCAGCATTTT
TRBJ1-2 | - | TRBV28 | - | CASSLGNNYGYTF | TGTGCCAGCAGTTTAGGGAATAACTATGGCTACACCTTC
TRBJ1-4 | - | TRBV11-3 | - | CASSYEGRANEKLFF | TGTGCCAGCAGCTACGAGGGGCGAGCTAATGAAAAACTGTTTTTT
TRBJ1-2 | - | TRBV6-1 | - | CASSEVLGVGYTF | TGTGCCAGCAGTGAAGTGTTGGGGGTCGGCTACACCTTC
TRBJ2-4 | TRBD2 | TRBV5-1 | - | CASSPGTSEGPGDNIQYF | TGCGCCAGCAGCCCAGGGACTAGCGAGGGGCCAGGGGATAACATTCAGTACTTC
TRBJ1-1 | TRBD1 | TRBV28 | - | CASSFNRGRTEAFF | TGTGCCAGCAGTTTTAACAGGGGGCGCACTGAAGCTTTCTTT